These 8 T cell receptor beta chains were sequenced from one sample in a study of PD-1 blockade in classical Hodgkin lymphoma. The patients all showed relapse after autologous stem cell transplantation, while their brentuximab vedotin exposure varied. This table comes from immunoSEQ multiplex PCR, and its TCRdb copy is limited to in-frame clones, with some not included. The sample lists about 34,000 clones, just over 75% occurring once. This specimen consisted of peripheral blood mononuclear cells (PBMCs), obtained before the second cycle of nivolumab. The origin of the receptors is a human donor with classical Hodgkin lymphoma.

This clone is medium-sized by share. The rearrangement links TRBV5-4 to TRBJ1-1; the D gene is possibly TRBD1 (6 bases). Germline V gene sequence: CDR1 SGHNT, CDR2 YYREEE (reference sequence). V shed 0 bases and J shed 5 bases, with 14 bases lying between them. This CDR3 has 15 residues. The CDR3 sequence is CASSLAVVGGTEAFF. The CDR3 DNA reads TGTGCCAGCAGCTTGGCTGTGGTAGGGGGTACTGAAGCTTTCTTT.

The gene calls are TRBV7-2 and TRBJ2-1; the D is unclear. Germline CDR1 SGHTA, CDR2 FQGNSA. The germline V and J ends were trimmed by 2 bases and 15 bases, with 14 bases remaining between them. The CDR3 covers 12 residues. The CDR3 DNA follows: TGTGCCAGCAGCTTAAGTCGGGCCTTTAGGTTCTTC. This translates into CASSLSRAFRFF.

This clone came up many times. The chain is built from TRBV7-2 and TRBJ2-7; the match to TRBD2 covers 10 bases. CDR1 is SGHTA and CDR2 is FQGNSA in the germline V gene. The J segment lost 2 bases and the V segment lost 4 bases, leaving 2 bases of the junction unmatched. CDR3 size: 14 residues. The CDR3 is CASSSLAGPYEQYF. The CDR3 nucleotides read TGTGCCAGCAGCTCACTAGCGGGGCCCTACGAGCAGTACTTC.

CDR3 sequence: CASSQTGTSDCTDTQYF. The CDR3 DNA reads TGTGCCAGCAGTCAGACCGGGACTAGCGACTGCACAGATACGCAGTATTTT. The genes are TRBV2 and TRBJ2-3; 10 positions match TRBD2. V lost 5 bases and J lost 1; bases outside the gene matches: 9. Germline CDR1 reads SNHLY; CDR2 reads FYNNEI. This CDR3 has 17 amino acids.

The chain links TRBV6-5 to TRBJ1-1, with 7 bases aligning to TRBD1. The CDR3 is made up of 12 amino acids. Germline assignment: CDR1 MNHEY and CDR2 SVGAGI. V was pared by 5 bases and J by 5 bases, with 2 bases of the junction left unmatched. The CDR3, as DNA: TGTGCCAGCAGTACAGGGGAAACTGAAGCTTTCTTT. Encoded protein: CASSTGETEAFF.

The V call is TRBV4-3, the J call TRBJ1-4; 7 bases line up with TRBD1. Trimming took 5 bases from V and 6 from J; bases not matched to a gene: 3. CDR3 length: 13 amino acids. Germline V gene sequence: CDR1 LGHNA, CDR2 YSLEER. The CDR3 nucleotides read TGCGCCAGCAGCTTGGGACAGCATGAAAAACTGTTTTTT. Translation: CASSLGQHEKLFF.

CDR3 protein: CASSLDRHSEYEQYF. DNA of the CDR3: TGTGCCAGCAGCTTAGATCGGCACAGCGAGTACGAGCAGTACTTC. The chain couples TRBV11-2 to TRBJ2-5; unclear D gene. Matching the DNA end better, TRBJ2-7 makes the J call doubtful. CDR1 is SGHAT and CDR2 is FQNNGV in the germline V gene. The CDR3 totals 15 residues.

This rearrangement joins TRBV4-1 to TRBJ1-2; the match to TRBD1 covers 11 bases. This CDR3 has 15 residues. After removal of 2 bases from V and 7 bases from J, the junction contained 6 bases not matched to a gene. CDR1 and CDR2 from the germline V gene are MGHRA and YSYEKL. In DNA, the CDR3 is TGCGCCAGCAGCCAAAGGGGACAGGGGGTATCTGGCTACACCTTC. Translated: CASSQRGQGVSGYTF.